This T cell receptor (beta chain) was captured by sequencing in a study of shared clonotypes between healthy human individuals. The overall study: Used for every donor were three CD4 naive, three CD4 memory, two CD8 naive and one CD8 memory plate.

This clone came up many times. Adult Caucasians living in Nashville, Tennessee made up all of the donors. The genomic DNA of each subset was split evenly across several immunoSEQ plates. The data were produced by immunoSEQ multiplex PCR, yet TCRdb's version contains in-frame clones alone and is incomplete. Of 950,000 to 1,100,000 clones in the sample, about 80% were seen once. Looked up from germline, CDR1 is KGHSH and CDR2 is LQKENI. The length of the CDR3 is 15 residues. The V segment lost 0 bases and the J segment 1 base; nucleotides outside the gene matches: 2. The sequence was collected from a man younger than 30 in good health. Some clones in this sample may be carry-over from other donors' samples. Material for sequencing was memory CD4+ T cells from PBMCs. Specified subset: CD45RA-negative fraction. The V call is TRBV18, the J call TRBJ1-1, with 7 bases lining up with TRBD1. The CDR3 DNA reads as TGTGCCAGCTCACCACCGAGGGGGCAGAACACTGAAGCTTTCTTT. This codes for CASSPPRGQNTEAFF. The full variable domain, rest sourced from reference TRBV18 and TRBJ1-1, is NAGVMQNPRHLVRRRGQEARLRCSPMKGHSHVYWYRQLPEEGLKFMVYLQKENIIDESGMPKERFSAEFPKEGPSILRIQQVVRGDSAAYFCASSPPRGQNTEAFFGQGTRLTVV.